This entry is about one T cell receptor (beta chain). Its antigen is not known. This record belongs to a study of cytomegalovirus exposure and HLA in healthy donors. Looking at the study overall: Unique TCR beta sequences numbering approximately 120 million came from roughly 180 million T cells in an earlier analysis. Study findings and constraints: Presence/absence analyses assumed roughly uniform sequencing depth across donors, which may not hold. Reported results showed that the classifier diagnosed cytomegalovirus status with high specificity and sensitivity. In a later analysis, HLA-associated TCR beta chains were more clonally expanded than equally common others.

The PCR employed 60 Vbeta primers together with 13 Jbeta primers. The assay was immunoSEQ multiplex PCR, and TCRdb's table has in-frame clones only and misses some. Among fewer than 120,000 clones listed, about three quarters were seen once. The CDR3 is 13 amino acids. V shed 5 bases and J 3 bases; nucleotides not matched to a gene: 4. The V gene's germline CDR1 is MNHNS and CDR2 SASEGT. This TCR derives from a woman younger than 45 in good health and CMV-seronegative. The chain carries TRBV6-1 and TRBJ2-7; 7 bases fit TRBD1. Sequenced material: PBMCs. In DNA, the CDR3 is TGTGCCAGCAGTCCGGGACAGATCTACGAGCAGTACTTC. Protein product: CASSPGQIYEQYF.